The sequence of this T cell receptor (beta chain) was determined in a study of blood T cells in healthy people across ages. Each donor had around 9.8 milliliters of peripheral blood drawn. Using a J-beta primer mix together with a sample-barcoded 5' primer, a second PCR was run for roughly 7 to 12 cycles. TCRdb ran MiXCR on the 5' RACE reads and lists one entry per CDR3 protein. The sample has about 970,000 distinct CDR3 sequences, about 53% seen once. This clonotype has at least ten counts. CDR3 length: 13 amino acids. The V and J ends lost 0 bases and 5 bases respectively, with 6 bases between them. Germline V CDR1 and CDR2: SGHDN, FVKESK.

The chain has TRBV14 and TRBJ2-3; weak D call: TRBD2 (5 bases). The receptor was isolated from a woman in her fifties or sixties in good health. The sample consisted of blood. The CDR3 is CASSQDGIDTQYF. CDR3 DNA sequence: TGTGCCAGCAGCCAAGACGGGATAGATACGCAGTATTTT.